The source of this T cell receptor delta chain is a study of Vδ1+ human thymocytes. Whole-study results and caveats: The authors advised highly purified populations and single-cell validation. Thymic TRG and TRD repertoires appeared highly polyclonal, with Gaussian CDR3 length distributions. Many TRG clonotypes were shared between donors; TRD repertoires were essentially private. Thymic delta-chain repertoires held roughly 18% Vdelta2 sequences and few Vdelta3, despite high sort purity.

The template was reverse-transcribed extracted RNA. The CDR3 regions were amplified by multiplex PCR from V-gene primers to a constant-region primer. TCRdb applied CATT to the multiplex PCR reads for clone calling. The sample lists 45,000 to 60,000 delta-chain clones; around 16% were seen once. A note on this clone: The antigen is undetermined.

V lost 5 bases to trimming and J lost 3 bases; unmatched junction nucleotides: 21. Per germline, CDR1 TSWWSYY and CDR2 QGS. The CDR3 contains 20 residues. After alphabeta T cell depletion, CD3+ Vdelta1+ Vdelta2- thymocytes were sorted. The sample taken for sequencing was Vdelta1+ gamma-delta thymocytes from the thymus. Subset described: FACS-sorted CD3+ TCRalphabeta- TCRVdelta1+ TCRVdelta2- thymocytes. The chain is built from TRDV1 and TRDJ1; 10 bases map to TRDD3. This TCR was sampled from a girl in the first two years of life who had congenital heart surgery. CDR3 loop: CALGKPRQGFGGYAADKLIF. The CDR3 nucleotides read TGTGCTCTTGGGAAGCCTCGGCAGGGGTTCGGGGGATACGCGGCCGATAAACTCATCTTT.